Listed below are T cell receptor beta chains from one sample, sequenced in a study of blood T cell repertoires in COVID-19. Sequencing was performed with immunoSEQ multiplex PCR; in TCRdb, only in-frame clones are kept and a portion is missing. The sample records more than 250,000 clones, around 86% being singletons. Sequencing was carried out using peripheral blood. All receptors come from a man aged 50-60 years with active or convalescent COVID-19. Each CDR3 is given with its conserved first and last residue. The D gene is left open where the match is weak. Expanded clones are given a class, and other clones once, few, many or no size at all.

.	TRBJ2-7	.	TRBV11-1	TGTGCCAGCAGCTCTTACATAGCAACCTCCTACGAGCAGTACTTC	CASSSYIATSYEQYF
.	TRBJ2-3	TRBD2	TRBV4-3	TGCGCCAGCAGCCAGATGCCCTCCGTAGGGACTAGCGGGGGGGCAGATACGCAGTATTTT	CASSQMPSVGTSGGADTQYF
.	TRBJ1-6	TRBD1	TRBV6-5	TGTGCCAGCAGCTACGGACAGGGTCGCTCACCCCTCCACTTT	CASSYGQGRSPLHF
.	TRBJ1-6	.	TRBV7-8	TGTGCCAGCAGCTTAGCACCAGGTTATAATAATTCACCCCTCCACTTT	CASSLAPGYNNSPLHF
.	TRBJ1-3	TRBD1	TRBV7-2	TGTGCCAGCAGCTTGGCGACAGGGTCGGGAAACACCATATATTTT	CASSLATGSGNTIYF
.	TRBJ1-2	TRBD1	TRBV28	TGTGCCAGCAGCCCGGACAGGGGGCGTATAGGCTATGGCTACACCTTC	CASSPDRGRIGYGYTF
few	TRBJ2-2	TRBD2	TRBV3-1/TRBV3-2	TGTGCCAGCAGTCAACCGGGACTAGGGGCCGGGGAGCTGTTTTTT	CASSQPGLGAGELFF
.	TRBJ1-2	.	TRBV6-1	TGTGCCAGCCGAGTTAACTATGGCTACACCTTC	CASRVNYGYTF
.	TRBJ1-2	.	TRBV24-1	TGTGCCACCATGGGCCCGGACTATGGCTACACCTTC	CATMGPDYGYTF
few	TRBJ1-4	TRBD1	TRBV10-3	TGTGCCACGGGACAGGGTGGCGAAAAACTGTTTTTT	CATGQGGEKLFF
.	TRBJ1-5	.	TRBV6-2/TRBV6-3	TGTGCCAGCAGCGACACTGGTTTTCAGCCCCAGCATTTT	CASSDTGFQPQHF
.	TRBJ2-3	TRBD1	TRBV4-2	TGTGCCAGCAGCCAACCCCCGGGACAGGGCACAGATACGCAGTATTTT	CASSQPPGQGTDTQYF
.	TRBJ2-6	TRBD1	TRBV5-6	TGTGCCAGCAGCTTTGGACAGGGGCTCTCTGGGGCCAACGTCCTGACTTTC	CASSFGQGLSGANVLTF